The clone carrying this TCR beta chain was picked up many times. Its antigen is unknown. The data are from a study of blood T cells in healthy people across ages. Study-level points and caveats: PBMC samples, being unsorted, prevented any conclusive comparison of naive and antigen-experienced cells.

RNA extraction gave at least 5 micrograms of total RNA per sample. Germline V CDR1 and CDR2: LGHNT, FRNRAP. The CDR3 contains 14 residues. V was pared by 4 bases and J by 2 bases, with 4 bases of the junction left unmatched. Combining a sample-barcoded 5' primer with a J-beta primer mix, a second PCR ran for about 7 to 12 cycles. MiXCR, applied by TCRdb to the 5' RACE reads, yields one record per CDR3 protein. Here the sample spans around 1,700,000 distinct CDR3 sequences, about 30% being singletons. The specimen sequenced was blood. The origin of this receptor is a young woman in good health. This sequence joins TRBV12-5 and TRBJ2-7; the match to TRBD1 covers 8 bases. The CDR3 loop is CASGSTGDAYEQYF. The CDR3 DNA reads TGTGCTAGTGGTTCGACAGGGGATGCCTACGAGCAGTACTTC. Full variable domain (missing parts from reference TRBV12-5 and TRBJ2-7): DARVTQTPRHKVTEMGQEVTMRCQPILGHNTVFWYRQTMMQGLELLAYFRNRAPLDDSGMPKDRFSAEMPDATLATLKIQPSEPRDSAVYFCASGSTGDAYEQYFGPGTRLTVT.